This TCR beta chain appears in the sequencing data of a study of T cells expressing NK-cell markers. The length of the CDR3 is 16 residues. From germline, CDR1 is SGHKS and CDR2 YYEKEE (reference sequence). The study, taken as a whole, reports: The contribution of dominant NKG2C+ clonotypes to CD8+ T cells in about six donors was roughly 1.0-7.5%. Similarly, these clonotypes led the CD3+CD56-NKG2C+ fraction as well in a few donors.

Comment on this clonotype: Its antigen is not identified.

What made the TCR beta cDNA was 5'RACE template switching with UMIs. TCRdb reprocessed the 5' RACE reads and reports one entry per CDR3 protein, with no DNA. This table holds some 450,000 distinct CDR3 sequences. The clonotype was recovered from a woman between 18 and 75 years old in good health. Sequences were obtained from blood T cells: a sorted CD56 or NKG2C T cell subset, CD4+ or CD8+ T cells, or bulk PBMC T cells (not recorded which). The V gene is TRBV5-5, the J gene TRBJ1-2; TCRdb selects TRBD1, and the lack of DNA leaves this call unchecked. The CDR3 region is CASSGSTGYGDYGYTF.